This TCR beta chain was retrieved from a study of blood T cell repertoires in COVID-19. The overall study: Some COVID-19 samples were acute and others convalescent; all came from the United States, Italy and Spain. T cells, B-cell-depleted T cells, or PBMCs supplied cDNA or gDNA.

Sequencing used immunoSEQ multiplex PCR; TCRdb keeps in-frame clones, though not all of them. The sample shows 200,000 to 250,000 clones, 65% to 85% of them seen only once. CDR1 is MNHEY, CDR2 SVGAGI, per germline. J lost 1 base, V lost 4 bases, and 5 bases had no gene match. The CDR3 length is 15 residues. The TCR comes from a man aged 45-65 years with active or convalescent COVID-19. V and J are TRBV6-5 and TRBJ1-2; 8 bases map to TRBD1. The sample was peripheral blood. CDR3 sequence reads: CASSSHDRGNYGYTF. The DNA of the CDR3 is TGTGCCAGCAGTTCCCACGACAGGGGTAACTATGGCTACACCTTC.